This T cell receptor (beta chain) is drawn from a study of shared clonotypes between healthy human individuals. Looking at the study overall: The plates for each donor numbered three CD4 naive, three CD4 memory, two CD8 naive and one CD8 memory.

Study results and caveats: Represented genetic and exposure-history diversity was restricted by having few donors. Despite large depth, rarefaction showed incomplete sorted-subset sequencing.

TCRdb keeps only in-frame clones here, not all; method: immunoSEQ multiplex PCR. This sample has approximately 2.5 million clones; about 92% occur once, and the top ten carry around 0.15%. V was cut by 4 bases and J by 2 bases, with 12 bases left in between. The CDR3 is 14 amino acids. The germline gives CDR1 SGHRS, CDR2 YFSETQ. Comments on this clone: Antigen unknown.

The split of CD4+ cells yielded CD45RA+ naive and CD45RA-negative memory subsets. This chain connects TRBV5-1 to TRBJ2-5; D not resolved. Sequencing input: naive CD4+ T cells sorted from blood. Subset described: CD45RA+ positively selected. This receptor was taken from a man aged 18 to 35 in good health. The CDR3 sequence: CASSPLQDQETQYF. CDR3 sequence (DNA): TGCGCCAGCAGCCCCCTCCAAGATCAAGAGACCCAGTACTTC.